This T cell receptor (beta chain) originates from a study of CD8+ T cells in alopecia areata (dated by TCRdb to the late 2010s). About the investigation overall: Treated patients were enrolled in an open-label pilot trial of oral tofacitinib at 5 to 10 mg twice daily for moderate-to-severe alopecia areata. TCRbeta CDR3 regions were amplified by immunoSEQ multiplex PCR with 35 Vbeta forward and 13 Jbeta reverse primers. The RNA source kit depended on sample type: the PAXgene miRNA kit for fixed scalp, the miRNeasy kit for PBMCs, and the RNeasy kit for mouse skin. The study used high-throughput TCRbeta sequencing to examine T cell clonal expansion in alopecia areata, in both the C3H/HeJ mouse model and human patients. Scalp tissue and sorted CD4+ and CD8+ peripheral blood T cells from patchy and totalis/universalis alopecia areata patients and from healthy controls were covered by human TCRbeta sequencing. Scalp clonality was compared across normal scalp (n=4), patchy alopecia areata scalp (n=8), and alopecia totalis/universalis scalp (n=8). Biopsies were taken from tofacitinib-treated patients at baseline and again at 4 and 24 weeks into treatment, and several of those patients also had a later scalp biopsy. Tofacitinib was administered for 6 to 18 months, and 6 months of follow-up off drug were then conducted to assess delayed response and recurrence.

Receptor amplification or capture employed the immunoSEQ multiplex PCR assay. RNA was extracted from all samples and reverse transcribed into cDNA, which served as template for TCR sequencing. SuperScript III was used to make first-strand cDNA, primed with a 2:1 mix of oligo-dT and random hexamers. Amplification bias was assessed with a synthetic immune receptor repertoire, and residual bias was removed computationally. The original methods were these. Raw reads were preprocessed for error removal, and CDR3 was defined according to IMGT conventions as running from the conserved cysteine to phenylalanine. Clonality was computed by normalizing Shannon entropy by log2 of the number of productive unique TCRs and subtracting the result from 1. Whether scalp clones were CD4 or CD8 was inferred by matching scalp TCRbeta sequences against CD4 and CD8 repertoires sorted from blood. TCRdb carries this immuneACCESS record with in-frame sequences only. Its versions omit some clonotypes, under half of them owing to an unresolved V gene in the studies checked, with the rest unexplained. V and J calls and clone size are as listed in that table; D and trimming were resolved from the DNA. Counted in this sample were around 250,000 clones; around 67% of them appeared once. Approximately 1.2% of the sample rests with the top ten.

Comment on this clone: Its antigen has not been determined. Per-base qualities were not stored, and no clone one base away is much larger.

Via the germline V gene, CDR1 is SGHRS and CDR2 YFSETQ. Counted from cysteine to phenylalanine, this CDR3 has 14 amino acids. The sequence is cut down to CDR3 DNA, 42 bases in frame from base 1. The V and J ends are trimmed by 2 bases and 2 bases, leaving 8 bases between them. The study at large found these results: Shared TCR sequences between patients were less evident than in mice, which may be partly attributable to HLA diversity in the patient population. Compared with normal scalp, lesional scalp, particularly in alopecia totalis/universalis, had higher clonality and more expanded CD8+ clones, which suggests antigenic drive. Scalp TCR repertoire analysis is complicated because resident alphabeta T cells in normal human skin are also sequenced, whereas mouse skin is dominated by gammadelta T cells.

Per the publication, the time point label means: baseline before oral tofacitinib. Lesional scalp punch biopsies and peripheral blood were collected from alopecia areata patients. PBMCs were isolated by density centrifugation and stained for CD3, CD4 and CD8, after which CD4+ and CD8+ T cells were sorted on a FACSAria. The sample consisted of CD4+ T cells sorted from blood, taken at week 0. The sequence was collected from a human donor with alopecia areata. Recombination connected TRBV5-1 to TRBJ1-3; the D gene cannot be resolved reliably. Here is the DNA: TGCGCCAGCAGCTTTGACAATGCTGGAAACACCATATATTTT. It translates as CASSFDNAGNTIYF.